The clone carrying this TCR beta chain was recorded once. These data originate in a study of T-cell reconstitution after alpha-beta-depleted transplantation in children. As it was prepared, the TCRbeta library received unique molecular identifiers. TCRdb reprocessed the PCR reads via MiXCR and lists one record per CDR3 protein. The sample shows 800,000 to 1,000,000 distinct CDR3 sequences, about 29% of them seen only once. Germline trimming cut 3 bases from V and 6 bases from J; bases unmatched to any gene: 6. From germline, CDR1 is DFQATT and CDR2 SNEGSKA (reference sequence). This CDR3 has 14 amino acids.

The rearrangement joins TRBV20-1 to TRBJ1-5, with 9 positions matching TRBD1. The starting material was PBMCs, mostly from graft donor cells, obtained 360 days after TCRalphabeta/CD19-depleted stem cell transplant. This clonotype was obtained from a boy in the first two years of life who had a stem cell transplant for SCID, so the T cells may come from the graft donor. CDR3 amino acids: CSASAGTGTQPQHF. In DNA form, the CDR3 reads TGCAGTGCTAGTGCCGGGACAGGGACTCAGCCCCAGCATTTT.